The rows below give T cell receptor beta chains drawn from one sample of a study of blood T cell repertoires in COVID-19. The data were produced by immunoSEQ multiplex PCR, yet TCRdb's version contains in-frame clones alone and is incomplete. The repertoire holds 70,000 or so clones, more than 85% seen once, with roughly 0.58% in the top ten. Material: peripheral blood. Receptors originate from a man between 60 and 75 years old with acute or convalescent COVID-19. Both conserved end residues are part of each CDR3. The D gene is left open where the match is weak. The size of a clone is reported for some rows only, either as once, few or many, or as a class for expanded clones.

V	J	size	D	DNA	CDR3
TRBV27	TRBJ2-7	.	TRBD1	TGTGCCAGCACTTCCGGGACAGGGATTCGCGAGCAGTACTTC	CASTSGTGIREQYF
TRBV5-6	TRBJ1-2	.	.	TGTGCCAGCAGAAGGCCAGGGTCCTATGGCTACACCTTC	CASRRPGSYGYTF
TRBV5-1	TRBJ1-4	.	.	TGCGCCAGCAGCTTGGAGGGGATATCCCGGGAAAAACTGTTTTTT	CASSLEGISREKLFF
TRBV4-2	TRBJ1-1	.	.	TGTGCCAGCAGCCAAGGCCCTCTAATGAACACTGAAGCTTTCTTT	CASSQGPLMNTEAFF
TRBV6-5	TRBJ1-2	.	TRBD1	TGTGCCAGCAGCCGCGGACAGGGAGGCGGCTACACCTTC	CASSRGQGGGYTF
TRBV18	TRBJ2-7	.	.	TGTGCCAGCTCACAAATTTCCCTCCGCACGGGCGAGCAGTACTTC	CASSQISLRTGEQYF
TRBV18	TRBJ2-7	.	TRBD1	TGTGCCAGCTCCGGGACAGCCTACGAGCAGTACTTC	CASSGTAYEQYF
TRBV5-1	TRBJ2-7	.	TRBD1	TGCGCCAGCAGCCTCTACGGGGGACAGGGGAGCGAGCAGTACTTC	CASSLYGGQGSEQYF
TRBV7-6	TRBJ2-3	.	.	TGTGCCAGCAGCTTAGGACTATCTGAAGATACGCAGTATTTT	CASSLGLSEDTQYF
TRBV6-5	TRBJ2-1	.	.	TGTGCCAGCAGTTATGGCAGGTACAATGAGCAGTTCTTC	CASSYGRYNEQFF
TRBV5-4	TRBJ1-2	.	TRBD1	TGTGCCAGCAGCTTGGTAGGGGGCGGTGGCTACACCTTC	CASSLVGGGGYTF
TRBV9	TRBJ2-5	.	TRBD1	TGTGCCAGCAGCGTATTGACAGGGCTACAAGAGACCCAGTACTTC	CASSVLTGLQETQYF
TRBV10-1	TRBJ2-2	.	TRBD2	TGCGCCAGCAGTGAGATGGGGGGGACCGGGGAGCTGTTTTTT	CASSEMGGTGELFF
TRBV6-5	TRBJ1-2	.	.	TGTGCCAGCAGCACTACCCCCGGGACATATGGCTACACCTTC	CASSTTPGTYGYTF
TRBV2	TRBJ2-1	.	TRBD1	TGTGCCAGCAAAGGGGGCCCCCACAATGAGCAGTTCTTC	CASKGGPHNEQFF
TRBV5-1	TRBJ2-3	.	.	TGCGCCAGCAGCTTGGCCGGGGTTACTAGCACAGATACGCAGTATTTT	CASSLAGVTSTDTQYF
TRBV7-8	TRBJ2-2	few	TRBD1	TGTGCCAGCAGCCTTGGGACAGGGCTCACCGGGGAGCTGTTTTTT	CASSLGTGLTGELFF
TRBV19	TRBJ2-5	few	.	TGTGCCAGTAGTAGACAGGTCACCCTGGGAGAGACCCAGTACTTC	CASSRQVTLGETQYF
TRBV5-4	TRBJ2-5	.	TRBD2	TGTGCCAGCAGCTTAGGACTAGCGGGCCAAGAGACCCAGTACTTC	CASSLGLAGQETQYF
TRBV29-1	TRBJ2-4	once	.	TGCAGCGTTCAACAGGCCAAAAACATTCAGTACTTC	CSVQQAKNIQYF
TRBV5-1	TRBJ2-3	once	.	TGCGCCAGCACCGTCCGGACAACTAGCACAGATACGCAGTATTTT	CASTVRTTSTDTQYF
TRBV27	TRBJ1-2	.	TRBD1	TGTGCCAGCAGTCCCCGACAGGGGGTAGGGGGCTACACCTTC	CASSPRQGVGGYTF
TRBV25-1	TRBJ2-5	once	.	TGTGCCAGCGTCGTAGAAGGACTCGACGAACAAGAGACCCAGTACTTC	CASVVEGLDEQETQYF
TRBV5-4	TRBJ2-3	once	.	TGTGCCAGCAGCCGAGGGAGCACAGATACGCAGTATTTT	CASSRGSTDTQYF